Listed here are 19 T cell receptor beta chains from one sample, sequenced in a study of chemoradiotherapy in HPV16-positive cancers. Sequencing used immunoSEQ multiplex PCR; TCRdb keeps in-frame clones, though not all of them. Of 6,000 to 8,000 clones detected, roughly 79% appear once; the ten largest clones hold more than 3.5%. Sampling was conducted from a patient who underwent chemoradiotherapy. These receptors were taken from a human donor with HPV-associated anogenital cancer.

V and J are TRBV5-1 and TRBJ2-5, with D perhaps TRBD1 or TRBD2 (5 bases each). The germline V gene has CDR1 SGHRS and CDR2 YFSETQ. Trimming shortened V by 0 bases and J by 4 bases, and 10 bases separated the two germline ends. CDR3 length: 14 amino acids. The CDR3 sequence: CASSLGRAGETQYF. CDR3 nucleotides: TGCGCCAGCAGCTTGGGCAGGGCGGGAGAGACCCAGTACTTC.

This chain connects TRBV5-6 to TRBJ2-5; D unclear. CDR3 size: 15 residues. Trimming cost V 2 bases and J 5 bases, with 16 bases left between them. Germline CDR1 reads SGHDT; CDR2 reads YYEEEE. The CDR3: CASSLSSRRVETQYF. CDR3 sequence (DNA): TGTGCCAGCAGCTTATCCTCAAGGCGAGTGGAGACCCAGTACTTC.

This rearrangement joins TRBV19 to TRBJ2-7; no clear D gene. Trimming removed 4 bases at V and 3 bases at J, with 13 bases between. Germline CDR1 and CDR2: LNHDA and SQIVND (reference sequence). The CDR3 length is 14 residues. The CDR3 loop reads CASSRSRYGYEQYF. DNA for the CDR3: TGTGCCAGTAGTAGAAGTCGGTACGGCTACGAGCAGTACTTC.

The chain employs TRBV6-6 and TRBJ1-1, with unresolved D. CDR3 length: 11 amino acids. The germline V gene encodes CDR1 MNHNY and CDR2 SVGAGI (reference sequence). V lost 5 bases to trimming and J lost 8 bases, with 9 bases between them. For the CDR3, the DNA is TGTGCCAGCAGTCCTCTCTTCGAAGCTTTCTTT. It is translated as CASSPLFEAFF.

The chain recombines TRBV14 with TRBJ2-2; the D gene could be TRBD1 or TRBD2 (5 bases each). This CDR3 is built from 14 residues. CDR1 is SGHDN, CDR2 FVKESK, per germline. Deletions cut 5 bases from V and 5 bases from J, with 12 bases between. CDR3 in DNA: TGTGCCAGCAGCTCGGGACGGAGAACCGGGGAGCTGTTTTTT. This translates into CASSSGRRTGELFF.

The rearrangement joins TRBV2 to TRBJ1-5; D gene uncertain. Trimming pared 8 bases from V and 4 bases from J, leaving 6 bases between. Germline CDR1 reads SNHLY; CDR2 reads FYNNEI. This CDR3 has 11 amino acids. The CDR3 loop reads CASGVNQPQHF. The CDR3 DNA reads TGTGCCAGCGGAGTGAATCAGCCCCAGCATTTT.

This clone came up once. The chain recombines TRBV15 with TRBJ1-4; no reliable D call. V was clipped by 0 bases and J by 0 bases, with 11 bases between them. The CDR3 has 17 amino acids. Germline V gene data show CDR1 as LNHNV and CDR2 as YYDKDF (reference sequence). This CDR3 is CATSRDLRAATNEKLFF. Here the CDR3 DNA reads TGTGCCACCAGCAGAGATCTAAGGGCAGCAACTAATGAAAAACTGTTTTTT.

V gene TRBV7-2 combines with J gene TRBJ2-7; 14 bases are shared with TRBD2. V shed 5 bases, J shed 6 bases, and the junction held 3 bases outside the gene matches. The CDR3 consists of 14 residues. The germline gives CDR1 SGHTA, CDR2 FQGNSA. Here the CDR3 reads CASSTGLAGAEQYF. DNA for the CDR3: TGTGCCAGCAGCACGGGACTAGCGGGAGCCGAGCAGTACTTC.

This clone was detected once. This rearrangement joins TRBV9 to TRBJ2-7, with 7 bases lining up with TRBD2. The CDR3 sequence is 14 residues long. Germline V gives CDR1 SGDLS, CDR2 YYNGEE. Trimming cost V 1 base and J 6 bases; bases outside gene matches: 7. The chain's CDR3 is CASSVSPTSSEQYF. CDR3 bases: TGTGCCAGCAGCGTATCCCCGACTAGCAGCGAGCAGTACTTC.

This clone appeared a few times. CDR3 sequence reads: CASSLAVGGLETQYF. The CDR3 region has the DNA TGTGCCAGCAGCTTAGCAGTGGGGGGGTTGGAGACCCAGTACTTC. This chain uses TRBV7-2 with TRBJ2-5; 7 nucleotides align to TRBD2. The trim removed 0 bases at V and 5 bases at J, leaving 6 bases unmatched. The CDR3 contains 15 residues. CDR1 and CDR2 (germline): SGHTA, FQGNSA.

The chain has TRBV5-1 and TRBJ2-7; 7 bases map to TRBD1. Germline V gives CDR1 SGHRS, CDR2 YFSETQ. The CDR3 is made up of 14 amino acids. V lost 5 bases, J lost 2 bases, and 7 bases stayed unmatched. CDR3 bases: TGCGCCAGCAGGGGACAGCCACAGACCTACGAGCAGTACTTC. Its protein is CASRGQPQTYEQYF.

The chain couples TRBV5-1 to TRBJ1-1; tentatively, D is TRBD1 (5 bases). The CDR3 spans 14 residues. V lost 0 bases to trimming and J lost 6 bases, with 12 bases between them. Germline loops: CDR1 SGHRS, CDR2 YFSETQ. DNA for the CDR3: TGCGCCAGCAGCTTGGCTGGGGGGAAGGCTGAAGCTTTCTTT. Its protein is CASSLAGGKAEAFF.

This clone was counted between two and nine times. The chain is built from TRBV28 and TRBJ1-1, with TRBD1 identical over 7 bases. With 4 bases clipped from V and 6 bases from J, the junction kept 8 bases outside the gene matches. Germline V gene data show CDR1 as MDHEN and CDR2 as SYDVKM. The CDR3 loop spans 14 amino acids. Here the CDR3 DNA reads TGTGCCAGCAGTTCGACAGGGAAACGGCCTGAAGCTTTCTTT. Translating gives CASSSTGKRPEAFF.

The chain joins TRBV9 to TRBJ1-6, with D unresolved. With 2 bases removed from V and 7 bases from J, the gap between germline ends came to 7 bases. This CDR3 is built from 13 residues. The V gene's germline CDR1 is SGDLS and CDR2 YYNGEE. The DNA for the CDR3 is TGTGCCAGCAGCGTTGCGGGGAATTCACCCCTCCACTTT. It encodes CASSVAGNSPLHF.

The chain carries TRBV18 and TRBJ1-5, with no clear D. The length of the CDR3 is 13 residues. CDR1 is KGHSH and CDR2 is LQKENI in the germline V gene. V was shortened by 5 bases and J by 0 bases, with 5 bases between the two germline ends. The CDR3 region has the DNA TGTGCCAGCTCAGGTGATAGCAATCAGCCCCAGCATTTT. This encodes CASSGDSNQPQHF.

The genes are TRBV10-3 and TRBJ1-1; D ambiguous. Germline CDR1 and CDR2: ENHRY and SYGVKD. Trimming pared 3 bases from V and 4 bases from J, leaving 9 bases between. This CDR3 contains 13 residues. The CDR3 spells CAISDHRRTEAFF. The CDR3 nucleotides read TGTGCCATCAGTGATCATCGGCGCACTGAAGCTTTCTTT.

This chain connects TRBV28 to TRBJ1-2; D is unresolved. Trimming shortened V by 3 bases and J by 8 bases, and 19 bases separated the two germline ends. The CDR3 runs to 15 residues. The germline V gene encodes CDR1 MDHEN and CDR2 SYDVKM. The CDR3 nucleotides read TGTGCCAGCAGTTTTCCGGGGTTTAGGCCGGGAGGCTACACCTTC. This translates into CASSFPGFRPGGYTF.

V and J are TRBV7-2 and TRBJ1-1, with D possibly being TRBD1 (5 bases). Trimming removed 1 base at V and 1 base at J, with 7 bases between. Germline V gives CDR1 SGHTA, CDR2 FQGNSA. This CDR3 is built from 14 residues. As DNA, the CDR3 is TGTGCCAGCAGCTTAGACAGGTCGAACACTGAAGCTTTCTTT. Its protein product is CASSLDRSNTEAFF. The entire variable domain, with the rest obtained from reference TRBV7-2 and TRBJ1-1, is as follows: GAGVSQSPSNKVTEKGKDVELRCDPISGHTALYWYRQSLGQGLEFLIYFQGNSAPDKSGLPSDRFSAERTGGSVSTLTIQRTQQEDSAVYLCASSLDRSNTEAFFGQGTRLTVV.

This clone was recorded only once. This sequence joins TRBV2 and TRBJ2-7; the D gene is possibly TRBD2 (5 bases). Trimming removed 6 bases at V and 7 bases at J, with 13 bases between. Germline CDR1 and CDR2: SNHLY and FYNNEI. The CDR3 has 12 residues. CDR3 in amino acids: CASRRELGEQYF. The CDR3 bases are TGTGCCAGCAGGAGGGAGTTGGGGGAGCAGTACTTC.